The 10 T cell receptor beta chains in this list originate from one sample, sequenced in a study of blood T cell repertoires in COVID-19. Only in-frame clones appear in the TCRdb table, and some are missing; sequencing was by immunoSEQ multiplex PCR. The sample has more than 65,000 clones, roughly 89% seen once. Material for sequencing was peripheral blood. These receptor sequences come from a man aged 45-65 years with acute or convalescent COVID-19.

V usage is TRBV6-6 and J usage is TRBJ1-5, with D tentatively TRBD1 (6 bases). Germline V gene sequence: CDR1 MNHNY, CDR2 SVGAGI (reference sequence). The CDR3 loop spans 15 amino acids. The V end lost 9 bases, the J end lost 5 bases, and 20 bases lay between the germline ends. CDR3 region: CASHRARKGDQPQHF. The CDR3 DNA is TGTGCCAGTCACAGGGCCCGGAAAGGGGATCAGCCCCAGCATTTT.

The J gene is TRBJ2-1, the V gene TRBV3-1 (or the pseudogene TRBV3-2); 7 positions match TRBD1. CDR1 LGHDT and CDR2 YNNKEL come from the germline V gene (reference sequence). The CDR3 has 14 amino acids. J lost 8 bases, V lost 4 bases, and 8 bases had no gene match. CDR3 nucleotides: TGTGCCAGCAGCCTTTTACAGGGGTTCGATGAGCAGTTCTTC. This gives the protein CASSLLQGFDEQFF.

The chain has TRBV7-9 and TRBJ2-5; possible D gene TRBD1, 6 bases. CDR1 SEHNR and CDR2 FQNEAQ come from the germline V gene (reference sequence). The CDR3 runs to 12 residues. The V gene lost 5 bases and the J gene lost 5 bases, with 9 bases spanning the gap. The CDR3 loop is CASSPQGETQYF. CDR3 sequence (DNA): TGTGCCAGCAGCCCCCAGGGGGAGACCCAGTACTTC.

This chain connects TRBV4-2 to TRBJ2-3, with TRBD1 matching over 7 bases. Per germline, CDR1 LGHNA and CDR2 YNFKEQ. V dropped 4 bases and J dropped 1; count of bases not matched to a gene: 11. The CDR3 spans 17 residues. In DNA form, the CDR3 reads TGTGCCAGCAGCCCTTTGCTGAGGGACAGTCGCACAGATACGCAGTATTTT. This codes for CASSPLLRDSRTDTQYF.

This clone was observed a handful of times. The J gene is TRBJ1-3, the V gene TRBV19; the match to TRBD1 covers 9 bases. Trimming at V came to 9 bases and at J to 6 bases, leaving 6 bases not matched to a gene. The CDR3 is 13 amino acids. Germline V lookup: CDR1 LNHDA, CDR2 SQIVND (reference sequence). CDR3 bases: TGTGCCAGCACCGGGACAGGGACAAACACCATATATTTT. Translated: CASTGTGTNTIYF.

This clone was observed a single time. The rearrangement joins TRBV3-1 (or the pseudogene TRBV3-2) to TRBJ2-3; 11 nucleotides line up with TRBD2. Germline CDR1 is LGHDT and CDR2 is YNNKEL (reference sequence). J lost 2 bases, V lost 4 bases, and 8 bases had no gene match. The CDR3 consists of 17 residues. CDR3 region: CASSPHLAGGYTDTQYF. In DNA, the CDR3 is TGTGCCAGCAGCCCCCATCTAGCGGGGGGATACACAGATACGCAGTATTTT.

This clone was seen only once. V is TRBV19 and J is TRBJ1-2; possibly TRBD1 for D (5 bases). Trimming removed 8 bases from V and 4 bases from J, with 8 bases in between. This CDR3 spans 11 amino acids. CDR1 and CDR2 (germline): LNHDA, SQIVND (reference sequence). The CDR3 loop is CASQGSYGYTF. The CDR3 DNA sequence: TGTGCCAGTCAGGGCTCCTATGGCTACACCTTC.

The V call is TRBV7-9, the J call TRBJ1-1; 9 nucleotides agree with TRBD1. Germline V gene data show CDR1 as SEHNR and CDR2 as FQNEAQ (reference sequence). Losses at the gene ends were 5 bases for V and 1 base for J; bases not matched to a gene: 8. CDR3 length: 16 residues. Here the CDR3 DNA reads TGTGCCAGCAGCCCCCCGGGACAGGGAACGAACACTGAAGCTTTCTTT. Its protein is CASSPPGQGTNTEAFF.

This chain links TRBV3-1 (or the pseudogene TRBV3-2) with TRBJ1-5; TRBD1 might be the D (6 bases). Trimming took off 1 base at V and 7 bases at J, with 14 bases between the two ends. The CDR3 length is 15 residues. Looked up from germline, CDR1 is LGHDT and CDR2 is YNNKEL (reference sequence). CDR3 residues: CASSQGGGGNQPQHF. In nucleotides, the CDR3 is TGTGCCAGCAGCCAAGGAGGGGGAGGGAACCAGCCCCAGCATTTT.

The chain links TRBV4-3 to TRBJ2-7; D remains ambiguous. CDR1 is LGHNA, CDR2 YSLEER, per germline. V dropped 0 bases and J dropped 3 bases, with 12 bases sitting between them. The CDR3 consists of 15 residues. As DNA, the CDR3 is TGCGCCAGCAGCCAAGATATCACATTATACTACGAGCAGTACTTC. The encoded protein is CASSQDITLYYEQYF.